This T cell receptor (beta chain) originates from a study of blood T cell repertoires in COVID-19. Looking at the study overall: Nucleic acid was either cDNA or gDNA, and it came from T cells, B-cell-depleted T cells, or PBMCs.

Participants reported their clinical history, and cohort assignment relied on those reports. As processed by the authors: Amplification of reference gene primers was used by the study to estimate nucleated cell counts. The method was immunoSEQ multiplex PCR; TCRdb's version includes in-frame clones alone and lacks a portion of them. Clonal size and the V and J genes are those of that table, whereas D and trimming came from the DNA. This table holds about 390,000 clones, 87% found once. Sequenced material: PBMCs or T cells enriched from blood (not recorded which). The TCR sequence derives from a woman between 50 and 59 years old who had recovered from COVID-19.

CDR3 sequence (DNA): TGTGCCAGCAGCTTAGTTGACAGATCCTACGAGCAGTACTTC. Protein product: CASSLVDRSYEQYF. The chain recombines TRBV11-2 with TRBJ2-7; possibly TRBD1 for D (5 bases). The length of the CDR3 is 14 residues. V dropped 1 base and J dropped 1 base, with 8 bases sitting between them. The germline V gene has CDR1 SGHAT and CDR2 FQNNGV.